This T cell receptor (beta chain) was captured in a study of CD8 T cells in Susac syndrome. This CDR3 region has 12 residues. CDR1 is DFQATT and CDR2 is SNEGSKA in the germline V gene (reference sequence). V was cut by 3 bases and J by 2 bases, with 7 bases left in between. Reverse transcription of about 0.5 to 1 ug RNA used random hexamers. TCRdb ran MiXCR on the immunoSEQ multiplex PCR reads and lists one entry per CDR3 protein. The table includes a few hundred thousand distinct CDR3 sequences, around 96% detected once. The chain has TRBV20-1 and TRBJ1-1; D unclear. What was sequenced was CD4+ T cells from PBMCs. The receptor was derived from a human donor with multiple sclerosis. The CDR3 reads CSASGFNTEAFF. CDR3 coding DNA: TGCAGTGCTAGTGGGTTCAACACTGAAGCTTTCTTT.